This T cell receptor (beta chain) comes out of a study of beta chain features in type 1 diabetes. CD45RO/CCR7/CD25/CD127/CD95/CD27 separated CD4+ naive, central memory, regulatory and stem cell-like memory cells by sorting. Every sorted population was more than 95% pure. Findings and limits, study-wide: In every one of the four CD4+ subsets, TCRB CDR3s were moderately but significantly shorter in Type 1 diabetes patients.

Germline values: CDR1 MNHNY, CDR2 SVGAGI (reference sequence). The CDR3 extends over 15 amino acids. Trimming took 2 bases from V and 7 from J, leaving 15 bases between them. Expressed TCRB transcripts were sequenced because the isolated RNA had all been reverse transcribed beforehand. Naive, central memory and regulatory T cell samples produced a mean of about 3.4 million reads. Clones were sequenced by immunoSEQ multiplex PCR, and TCRdb holds only the in-frame ones, with some missing. The sample records roughly 730,000 clones, around an eighth being singletons. There are a few counts of this clone. Antigen unknown.

The sample consisted of naive CD4+ T cells from blood. The chain employs TRBV6-6 and TRBJ2-1; no clear D. The receptor's source is a man between 18 and 29 years old with type 1 diabetes. The CDR3 DNA reads TGTGCCAGCAGTTACGGTCAGGCCCGAGATAATGAGCAGTTCTTC. Translated, it gives CASSYGQARDNEQFF.